These 27 T cell receptor beta chains originate from one sample sequenced in a study of T cell repertoires in breast cancer. The expanded emulsion RT-PCR method captured paired alpha and beta chains from CD8+ T cells. Blocking oligonucleotides added to a second nested PCR suppressed unpaired genes. TCRdb reanalysed the emulsion pairing reads using MiXCR and keeps one entry per CDR3 protein. The sample consists of nearly 40,000 distinct CDR3 sequences, under 60% of them appearing once. Sequencing used CD8+ T cells. The receptor set was obtained from a pool of human donors with breast cancer or a healthy control (not recorded which).

The V call is TRBV7-2, the J call TRBJ1-3; 8 nucleotides agree with TRBD1. This CDR3 comprises 14 residues. J was trimmed by 5 bases and V by 5 bases; bases with no gene match: 5. Germline-derived CDR1 and CDR2 are SGHTA and FQGNSA. The CDR3 sequence: CASSQTGARNTIYF. In DNA, the CDR3 is TGTGCCAGCAGCCAGACAGGGGCTAGAAACACCATATATTTT. Drawing the rest from reference TRBV7-2 and TRBJ1-3, the complete variable domain is GAGVSQSPSNKVTEKGKDVELRCDPISGHTALYWYRQSLGQGLEFLIYFQGNSAPDKSGLPSDRFSAERTGGSVSTLTIQRTQQEDSAVYLCASSQTGARNTIYFGEGSWLTVV.

The chain recombines TRBV7-2 with TRBJ1-2; D ambiguous. CDR1 is SGHTA and CDR2 is FQGNSA in the germline V gene. V was clipped by 3 bases and J by 1 base, with 6 bases between them. The CDR3 totals 13 residues. CDR3 region: CASSFSNNYGYTF. The CDR3 nucleotides read TGTGCCAGCAGCTTTTCAAATAACTATGGCTACACCTTC. The variable domain in full, with the rest retrieved from reference TRBV7-2 and TRBJ1-2, is GAGVSQSPSNKVTEKGKDVELRCDPISGHTALYWYRQSLGQGLEFLIYFQGNSAPDKSGLPSDRFSAERTGGSVSTLTIQRTQQEDSAVYLCASSFSNNYGYTFGSGTRLTVV.

This clonotype has only one observation. The chain uses TRBV14 and TRBJ2-5; a weak D match, TRBD2 (6 bases). The germline V gene encodes CDR1 SGHDN and CDR2 FVKESK. This CDR3 has 15 residues. The V end was cut by 5 bases, the J end by 1 base, with 14 bases between. CDR3 in amino acids: CASSSHPSAQETQYF. For the CDR3, the DNA is TGTGCCAGCAGCTCCCACCCTAGCGCCCAAGAGACCCAGTACTTC.

This clonotype was recorded many times. This chain connects TRBV6-1 to TRBJ1-2; no clear D gene. The CDR3 spans 11 residues. V was trimmed by 7 bases and J by 1 base, leaving 4 bases between them. CDR1 and CDR2 from the germline V gene are MNHNS and SASEGT. The CDR3 DNA reads TGTGCCAGCATCTTTAACTATGGCTACACCTTC. Translating it yields CASIFNYGYTF.

This clonotype was observed a few times. This chain connects TRBV7-8 to TRBJ1-2; no firm D call. V was cut by 3 bases and J by 0 bases, with 8 bases left in between. Germline loops: CDR1 SGHVS, CDR2 FQNEAQ. The CDR3 has 14 residues. The CDR3 DNA sequence: TGTGCCAGCAGCTTTTTCACAGCTAACTATGGCTACACCTTC. This encodes CASSFFTANYGYTF.

There are a few counts of this clonotype. The rearrangement uses TRBV6-5 and TRBJ2-4, with 7 bases fitting TRBD1. There are 15 residues in the CDR3. Germline CDR1 MNHEY, CDR2 SVGAGI. J was trimmed by 1 base and V by 6 bases; bases with no gene match: 6. Here the CDR3 reads CASSRQGEAKNIQYF. For the CDR3, the DNA is TGTGCCAGCAGCCGACAGGGAGAGGCCAAAAACATTCAGTACTTC.

The sample holds one count of this clonotype. The chain uses TRBV12-3 or TRBV12-4 and TRBJ2-5, with TRBD2 as a possible D gene (5 bases). The CDR3 is 13 residues long. With 6 bases removed from V and 4 bases from J, the gap between germline ends came to 12 bases. The CDR3, as DNA: TGTGCCAGCAGCCCTAGCTTCCCAGAGACCCAGTACTTC. This codes for CASSPSFPETQYF.

For this clonotype: The junction departs from the called germline gene at one end, perhaps through a read error. The chain links TRBV20-1 to TRBJ1-2; D unclear. Germline lookup yields CDR1 DFQATT and CDR2 SNEGSKA (reference sequence). There are 12 residues in the CDR3. Here the CDR3 reads CSATGGIYDYTF. CDR3 bases: TGCAGTGCTACTGGTGGGATCTATGACTACACCTTC.

There are a few counts of this clonotype. The rearrangement links TRBV3-1 to TRBJ2-7, with TRBD1 matching 10 bases. CDR3 length equals 17 residues. With 4 bases clipped from V and 2 bases from J, the junction kept 11 bases outside the gene matches. The germline CDR1 and CDR2 sequences are LGHDT and YNNKEL (reference sequence). CDR3 DNA sequence: TGTGCCAGCAGCCCTGTCCCGGGACAGGGGACCCCCTACGAGCAGTACTTC. Amino acids: CASSPVPGQGTPYEQYF.

This clonotype is deemed medium-sized. The chain recombines TRBV7-6 with TRBJ2-1, with 9 bases aligning to TRBD1. CDR3 size: 15 residues. Trimming took 5 bases from V and 2 from J; bases not matched to a gene: 4. The germline gives CDR1 SGHVS, CDR2 FNYEAQ. CDR3 nucleotide sequence: TGTGCCAGCAGCCCGTGGACAGGGGCCTACAATGAGCAGTTCTTC. It codes for CASSPWTGAYNEQFF.

This clonotype appeared many times. V and J are TRBV20-1 and TRBJ2-5, with 7 nucleotides matching TRBD2. The CDR3 runs 14 residues. V trimming: 3 bases; J trimming: 4 bases; junction bases outside the gene matches: 8. In germline, CDR1 is DFQATT, CDR2 SNEGSKA (reference sequence). CDR3 protein: CSASIAGARETQYF. CDR3 bases: TGCAGTGCTAGTATCGCGGGAGCTCGAGAGACCCAGTACTTC.

This clonotype was seen a handful of times. The germline gene is not matched at one end of the junction; a read error may be the cause. CDR3 nucleotide sequence: TGTGCCAGTAGCTTAAGGGACCCCGAGGATGAGCAGTTCTTC. It specifies CASSLRDPEDEQFF. This rearrangement joins TRBV7-2 to TRBJ2-1, with D tentatively TRBD1 or TRBD2 (5 bases each). The germline CDR1 and CDR2 sequences are SGHTA and FQGNSA. The CDR3 spans 14 residues.

With respect to this clonotype: Being one base from a much bigger clone, this may be a read error. CDR3 coding DNA: TGTGCCAGCAGTTTATCTCCTCCGGGTGACACTGGAGCTTTCTTT. Translation gives CASSLSPPGDTGAFF. The chain joins TRBV28 to TRBJ1-1, with unresolved D. Germline loops: CDR1 MDHEN, CDR2 SYDVKM. The CDR3 runs to 15 residues. Full variable domain (rest looked up from reference TRBV28 and TRBJ1-1): DVKVTQSSRYLVKRTGEKVFLECVQDMDHENMFWYRQDPGLGLRLIYFSYDVKMKEKGDIPEGYSVSREKKERFSLILESASTNQTSMYLCASSLSPPGDTGAFFGQGTRLTVV.

This rearrangement joins TRBV11-2 to TRBJ1-1, with D possibly TRBD1 on 5 matching bases. The germline gives CDR1 SGHAT, CDR2 FQNNGV. The V end was cut by 2 bases, the J end by 1 base, with 11 bases between. CDR3 length: 15 residues. For the CDR3, the DNA is TGTGCCAGCAGCTTATTATCCGGGGGGAACACTGAAGCTTTCTTT. Encoded protein: CASSLLSGGNTEAFF.

Written as DNA, the CDR3 is TGCAGTGCTAGCCTTGACGGGAGCTCCTACAATGAGCAGTTCTTC. Translating gives CSASLDGSSYNEQFF. The chain is built from TRBV20-1 and TRBJ2-1, with a weak D call TRBD2 (6 bases). V shed 3 bases and J shed 0 bases, with 12 bases lying between them. CDR3 size: 15 residues. CDR1 DFQATT and CDR2 SNEGSKA come from the germline V gene (reference sequence).

In this sample, this clonotype turned up once. It is likely a read error, because the conserved phenylalanine at the end of the CDR3 is missing. V usage is TRBV20-1 and J usage is TRBJ2-3; 7 bases agree with TRBD2. There are 14 residues in the CDR3. V shed 4 bases and J 2 bases; nucleotides not matched to a gene: 6. Germline loops: CDR1 DFQATT, CDR2 SNEGSKA (reference sequence). The CDR3 DNA is TGCAGTGCTAAGGGGCGGGGGTTCACAGATACGCAGTATTCT. Its translation is CSAKGRGFTDTQYS.

V gene TRBV20-1 combines with J gene TRBJ2-1; the match to TRBD2 covers 12 bases. With V trimmed by 3 bases and J by 7 bases, 4 bases remained unmatched. Per the germline V gene, CDR1 is DFQATT and CDR2 is SNEGSKA (reference sequence). The CDR3 runs 14 residues. CDR3 sequence: CSASLLAGGNEQFF. As DNA, the CDR3 is TGCAGTGCTAGCTTGCTAGCGGGAGGGAATGAGCAGTTCTTC.

The rearrangement joins TRBV4-1 to TRBJ1-4; D may be TRBD1 (6 bases). V shed 0 bases and J shed 6 bases, with 14 bases lying between them. Germline V gives CDR1 MGHRA, CDR2 YSYEKL. The CDR3 extends over 16 amino acids. CDR3: CASSQDLEGEDEKLFF. The CDR3 bases are TGCGCCAGCAGCCAAGATCTCGAGGGGGAGGATGAAAAACTGTTTTTT.

The chain uses TRBV29-1 and TRBJ1-1; TRBD1 is a possible D gene (5 bases). CDR1 is SQVTM, CDR2 ANQGSEA, per germline. CDR3 size: 14 residues. Trimming removed 4 bases from V and 8 bases from J, with 20 bases in between. Written as DNA, the CDR3 is TGCAGCGTTGCTGGAGGACAACGGTTTACGGAAGCTTTCTTT. Protein product: CSVAGGQRFTEAFF.

This chain uses TRBV30 with TRBJ2-5; D is undetermined. V lost 1 base and J lost 5, with 26 bases in between. Germline V CDR1 and CDR2: GTSNPN, SVGIG (reference sequence). The CDR3 extends over 18 amino acids. CDR3 DNA sequence: TGTGCCTGGAGTGGGTCCGGACCGCTTAAGACCGATAAGGAGACCCAGTACTTC. Protein product: CAWSGSGPLKTDKETQYF.

This clonotype has only a few counts. The chain employs TRBV7-9 and TRBJ2-3, with TRBD2 matching 7 bases. In germline, CDR1 is SEHNR, CDR2 FQNEAQ (reference sequence). The CDR3 is made up of 17 amino acids. Trimming at V came to 3 bases and at J to 6 bases, leaving 15 bases not matched to a gene. The CDR3 protein is CASSLEGQLAGRDTQYF. The CDR3 coding sequence is TGTGCCAGCAGCTTGGAGGGCCAGCTAGCCGGGAGGGATACGCAGTATTTT.

This clonotype was picked up a small number of times. Mismatch with germline at one junction end may stem from a read error. The chain combines TRBV20-1 with TRBJ2-1; 7 positions agree with TRBD2. CDR3 length: 13 residues. Germline CDR1 reads DFQATT; CDR2 reads SNEGSKA (reference sequence). CDR3 sequence reads: CSARGGSSHEQLF. In nucleotides, the CDR3 is TGCAGTGCTAGGGGCGGGAGTTCTCATGAGCAGCTCTTC.

The rearrangement links TRBV10-3 to TRBJ2-1; 8 bases are a match to TRBD1. V dropped 3 bases and J dropped 3; count of bases not matched to a gene: 1. The CDR3 consists of 14 residues. Germline V gives CDR1 ENHRY, CDR2 SYGVKD. Here the CDR3 DNA reads TGTGCCATCAGTGAAACAGGGGGCTACAATGAGCAGTTCTTC. Translated: CAISETGGYNEQFF.

This chain uses TRBV11-2 with TRBJ1-1; D remains ambiguous. V lost 3 bases to trimming and J lost 3 bases, with 11 bases between them. From germline, CDR1 is SGHAT and CDR2 FQNNGV. The CDR3 consists of 14 residues. CDR3 protein: CASSFVDGYTEAFF. The CDR3 nucleotides read TGTGCCAGCAGCTTCGTGGACGGATACACTGAAGCTTTCTTT.

This clonotype was seen just once. A junction end diverges from the germline sequence, so it may reflect a read error. V and J are TRBV28 and TRBJ1-1; 7 bases fit TRBD1. This CDR3 spans 14 amino acids. The germline gives CDR1 MDHEN, CDR2 SYDVKM. CDR3 nucleotides: TGTGCCAGCAGCCCGGACAGGTATGTCACTGAAGTTTTCTTT. It is translated as CASSPDRYVTEVFF.

As regards this clonotype: Being one base from a much bigger clone, this may be a read error. This sequence joins TRBV6-1 and TRBJ1-6; D ambiguous. CDR1 is MNHNS, CDR2 SASEGT, per germline. This CDR3 spans 14 amino acids. CDR3 protein: CASSFIRGNSPPHF. The CDR3 coding sequence is TGTGCCAGCAGTTTCATCCGTGGGAATTCACCCCCCCACTTT.

As concerns this clonotype: Its ends do not fully match the called genes, so a read error is possible. CDR3 protein: CGARALDRESYEQYF. CDR3 sequence (DNA): TGCGGTGCTAGAGCCCTAGACAGGGAATCCTACGAGCAGTACTTC. The chain links TRBV20-1 to TRBJ2-7; 7 nucleotides line up with TRBD1. Germline V gene data show CDR1 as DFQATT and CDR2 as SNEGSKA (reference sequence). CDR3 size: 15 residues.